This T cell receptor beta chain was identified during a study of cytomegalovirus exposure and HLA in healthy donors. Overall study: It was reported in a later analysis that the same platform had been used for the 120 validation repertoires as for the roughly 710 first-cohort repertoires.

The CDR3 contains 12 residues. Germline V lookup: CDR1 LNHDA, CDR2 SQIVND (reference sequence). A remark on this clone: At one boundary the junction diverges from the germline segment, which might be a read error.

Here immunoSEQ multiplex PCR was the method, and the copy in TCRdb shows in-frame clones only, minus some. This sample yields 200,000 to 300,000 clones, of which about nine tenths are seen a single time; 3.1% belongs to the top ten. The sample comprised PBMCs. The J gene is TRBJ2-7, the V gene TRBV19; TRBD1 matches 9 bases. The source of this sequence is a woman aged 25 to 39 in good health and CMV-seronegative. CDR3 DNA sequence: TGTGCCAGTAGTACCACAGGGGGCTCCCCTTCCTTC. This codes for CASSTTGGSPSF.